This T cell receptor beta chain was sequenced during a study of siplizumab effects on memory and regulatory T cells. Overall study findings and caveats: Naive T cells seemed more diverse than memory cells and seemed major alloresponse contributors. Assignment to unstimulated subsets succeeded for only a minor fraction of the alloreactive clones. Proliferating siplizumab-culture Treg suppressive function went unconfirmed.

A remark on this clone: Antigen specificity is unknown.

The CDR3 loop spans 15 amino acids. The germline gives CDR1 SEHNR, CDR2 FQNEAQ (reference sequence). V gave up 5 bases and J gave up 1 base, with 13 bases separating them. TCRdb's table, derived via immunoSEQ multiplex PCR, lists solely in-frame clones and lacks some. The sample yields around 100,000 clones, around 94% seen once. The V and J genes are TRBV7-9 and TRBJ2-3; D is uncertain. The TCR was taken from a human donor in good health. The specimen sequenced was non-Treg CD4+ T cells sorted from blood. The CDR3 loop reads CASSRLTRRTDTQYF. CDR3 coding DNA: TGTGCCAGCAGCCGGCTGACCCGACGCACAGATACGCAGTATTTT.